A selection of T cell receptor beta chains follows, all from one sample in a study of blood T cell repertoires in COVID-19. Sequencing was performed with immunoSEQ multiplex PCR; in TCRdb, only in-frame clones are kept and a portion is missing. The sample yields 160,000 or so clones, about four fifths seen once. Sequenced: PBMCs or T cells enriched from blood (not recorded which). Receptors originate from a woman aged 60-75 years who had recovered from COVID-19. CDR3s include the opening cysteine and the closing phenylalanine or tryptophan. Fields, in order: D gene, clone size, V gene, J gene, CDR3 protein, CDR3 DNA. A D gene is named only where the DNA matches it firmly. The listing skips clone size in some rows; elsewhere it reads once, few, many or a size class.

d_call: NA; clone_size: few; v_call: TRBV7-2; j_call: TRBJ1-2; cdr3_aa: CASSSFEGVYDYTF; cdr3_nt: TGTGCCAGCAGCTCCTTCGAGGGGGTCTATGACTACACCTTC
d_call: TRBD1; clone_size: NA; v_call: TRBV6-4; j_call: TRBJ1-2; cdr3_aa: CASSDFATGSGYTF; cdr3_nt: TGTGCCAGCAGTGACTTCGCGACAGGGAGTGGCTACACCTTC
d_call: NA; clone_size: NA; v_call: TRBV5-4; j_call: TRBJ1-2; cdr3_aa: CASSLDRVYGYTF; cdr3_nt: TGTGCCAGCAGCTTGGACAGGGTATATGGCTACACCTTC
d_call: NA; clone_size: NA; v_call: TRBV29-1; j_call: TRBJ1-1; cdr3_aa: CSVLQLLNTEAFF; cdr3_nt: TGCAGCGTTCTACAGTTACTGAACACTGAAGCTTTCTTT
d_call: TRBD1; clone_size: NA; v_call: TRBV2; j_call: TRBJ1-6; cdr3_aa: CASSFGQGSNSPLHF; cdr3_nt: TGTGCCAGCAGTTTCGGACAGGGGAGTAATTCACCCCTCCACTTT
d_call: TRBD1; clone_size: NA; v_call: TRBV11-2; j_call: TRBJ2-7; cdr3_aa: CASRPGQGYSYEQYF; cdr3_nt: TGTGCCAGCAGGCCCGGACAGGGGTACTCCTACGAGCAGTACTTC
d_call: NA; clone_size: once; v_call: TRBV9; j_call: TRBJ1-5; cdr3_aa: CASSVVRGGQPQHF; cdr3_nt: TGTGCCAGCAGCGTAGTCCGGGGAGGGCAGCCCCAGCATTTT
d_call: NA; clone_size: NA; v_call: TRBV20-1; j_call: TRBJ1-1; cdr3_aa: CSASSQGDTEAFF; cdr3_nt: TGCAGTGCTAGTTCACAGGGTGACACTGAAGCTTTCTTT
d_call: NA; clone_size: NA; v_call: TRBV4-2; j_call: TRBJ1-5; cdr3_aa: CASSVGEDQPQHF; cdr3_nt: TGTGCCAGCTCGGTTGGGGAGGATCAGCCCCAGCATTTT
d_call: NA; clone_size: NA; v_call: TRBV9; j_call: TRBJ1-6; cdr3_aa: CASSVALPGYNSPLHF; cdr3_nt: TGTGCCAGCAGCGTAGCGTTGCCAGGGTATAATTCACCCCTCCACTTT
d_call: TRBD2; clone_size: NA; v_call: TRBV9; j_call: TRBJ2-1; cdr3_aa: CASGSGGVPHNEQFF; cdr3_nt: TGTGCCAGCGGAAGCGGGGGGGTACCCCACAATGAGCAGTTCTTC